This is a list of T cell receptor beta chains from one sample in a study of glioma-infiltrating T cells. TCRdb re-derived calls from the multiplex PCR reads in MiXCR, one entry per CDR3 protein. This sample has tens of thousands of distinct CDR3 sequences; less than 30% occur once, and the top ten carry more than 6.5%. Sequenced: glioma tissue, nonneoplastic brain tissue, or PBMCs (not recorded which). The origin of the receptors is a human donor with low-grade glioma or glioblastoma, undergoing nonglioma brain surgery, or in good health (not recorded which). Both conserved end residues are part of each CDR3. The D gene is left open where the match is weak. Only part of the rows carry a size: once, few, many, or a class if the clone is expanded.

clone_size	v_call	d_call	j_call	cdr3_nt	cdr3_aa
few	TRBV12-3/TRBV12-4	NA	TRBJ2-7	TGTGCCAGCAGTTATCGAAGCCCTGCCTACGAGCAGTACTTC	CASSYRSPAYEQYF
few	TRBV29-1	NA	TRBJ2-3	TGCAGCGTTGACCGACGGATAAAATCCACAGATACGCAGTATTTT	CSVDRRIKSTDTQYF
NA	TRBV19	NA	TRBJ2-1	TGTGCCAGTAGTATAGGAGGCTGGCAACTCAATGAGCAGTTCTTC	CASSIGGWQLNEQFF
many	TRBV18	TRBD2	TRBJ2-3	TGTGCCAGCTCACGAACGAGCGGGGCGAAGGCAGATACGCAGTATTTT	CASSRTSGAKADTQYF
many	TRBV6-2/TRBV6-3	TRBD2	TRBJ2-7	TGTGCCAGCAGTTACTCGACTAGCGGGAGTTACGAGCAGTACTTC	CASSYSTSGSYEQYF
many	TRBV19	NA	TRBJ1-2	TGTGCCAGTAGTATAGACCTATGGCACAGGGCCGATGGCTACACCTTC	CASSIDLWHRADGYTF
many	TRBV7-9	NA	TRBJ2-1	TGTGCCAGCAGCTTACAGTTATCGGTGAATGAGCAGTTCTTC	CASSLQLSVNEQFF
NA	TRBV5-1	TRBD1	TRBJ2-3	TGCGCCAGCAGCTCCGGACAGGTGGCAGATACGCAGTATTTT	CASSSGQVADTQYF
many	TRBV12-3/TRBV12-4	NA	TRBJ1-1	TGTGCCAGCAGTTCCACCCCCAACCGGAGGACTGAAGCTTTCTTT	CASSSTPNRRTEAFF
NA	TRBV6-1	NA	TRBJ1-1	TGTGCCAGCCCCTCGCAAGGACAGCTGAACACTGAAGCTTTCTTT	CASPSQGQLNTEAFF
many	TRBV29-1	TRBD2	TRBJ2-3	TGCAGCGTTCACGGGAGGGCCGAAGATACGCAGTATTTT	CSVHGRAEDTQYF
many	TRBV7-2	NA	TRBJ2-7	TGTGCCAGCAGCAAACCACACGCCTACGAGCAGTACTTC	CASSKPHAYEQYF
once	TRBV7-6	NA	TRBJ2-3	TGTACCAGCAGCTTCGGCACAGATACGCAGTATTTT	CTSSFGTDTQYF
NA	TRBV5-1	NA	TRBJ1-2	TGCGCCAGCAGCCTTGATGTCGACCCTGGCTACACCTTC	CASSLDVDPGYTF
NA	TRBV5-5	TRBD1	TRBJ1-6	TGTGCCAGCAGCTTCTGGGACAGCTATAATTCACCCCTCCACTTT	CASSFWDSYNSPLHF
many	TRBV6-6	NA	TRBJ2-1	TGTGCCAGCAGTTACCTTTCCGGGACTCTTCTCTCCAATGAGCAGTTCTTC	CASSYLSGTLLSNEQFF